This is a list of T cell receptor beta chains from one sample in a study of shared clonotypes between healthy human individuals. Sequenced by immunoSEQ multiplex PCR; TCRdb stores in-frame clones only, minus some. The sample records roughly 650,000 clones, approximately 96% being singletons. Sequencing input: naive CD8+ T cells sorted from blood. The receptor set was obtained from a woman between 25 and 40 years old in good health. Both conserved end residues are part of each CDR3. Each record gives: D gene, V gene, clone size, J gene, CDR3 protein, CDR3 DNA. The D gene is left open where the match is weak. The size entry is marked missing in some rows and otherwise reads once, few, many or a size class.

>NA|TRBV29-1|NA|TRBJ2-1
CSADPGVSYNEQFF
TGCAGCGCGGATCCCGGGGTATCCTACAATGAGCAGTTCTTC
>TRBD2|TRBV29-1|NA|TRBJ2-1
CSVSGGRVGNEQFF
TGCAGCGTCTCGGGCGGGAGAGTCGGCAATGAGCAGTTCTTC
>NA|TRBV4-1|NA|TRBJ2-5
CASSQEASFKTQYF
TGCGCCAGCAGCCAAGAGGCTAGCTTTAAGACCCAGTACTTC
>TRBD1|TRBV7-9|NA|TRBJ2-7
CASLRDSSYEQYF
TGTGCCAGCCTCCGGGACAGCTCCTACGAGCAGTACTTC
>TRBD1|TRBV7-8|NA|TRBJ2-7
CASSPQGVGTYEQYF
TGTGCCAGCAGCCCACAGGGGGTGGGGACCTACGAGCAGTACTTC
>TRBD2|TRBV28|NA|TRBJ2-2
CASSLWEGGTNTGELFF
TGTGCCAGCAGTTTATGGGAGGGAGGGACGAACACCGGGGAGCTGTTTTTT
>NA|TRBV6-1|NA|TRBJ2-7
CASGREKRQYF
TGTGCCAGTGGCAGGGAAAAACGGCAGTACTTC
>NA|TRBV7-8|NA|TRBJ2-1
CASSLGVASSYNEQFF
TGTGCCAGCAGCTTAGGGGTAGCGAGCTCCTACAATGAGCAGTTCTTC
>NA|TRBV15|NA|TRBJ1-4
CATSKDNEKLFF
TGTGCCACCAGCAAAGATAATGAAAAACTGTTTTTT
>TRBD1|TRBV6-5|NA|TRBJ1-5
CASKEDRGLNQPQHF
TGTGCCAGCAAGGAGGACAGGGGGCTGAATCAGCCCCAGCATTTT
>TRBD1|TRBV5-6|NA|TRBJ2-1
CASTEGQYNEQFF
TGTGCCAGCACAGAGGGACAGTACAATGAGCAGTTCTTC
>NA|TRBV27|few|TRBJ1-2
CASSLSVINGYTF
TGTGCCAGCAGTTTGAGTGTCATAAATGGCTACACCTTC
>TRBD2|TRBV5-1|NA|TRBJ2-1
CASSSLGLAGGPMGDEQFF
TGCGCCAGCAGCTCCCTAGGGTTGGCGGGAGGTCCCATGGGGGATGAGCAGTTCTTC
>NA|TRBV11-2|NA|TRBJ2-7
CASSLAFLGASYEQYF
TGTGCCAGCAGCTTAGCTTTTCTAGGAGCCTCCTACGAGCAGTACTTC
>NA|TRBV7-9|NA|TRBJ2-7
CASTGDTYEQYF
TGTGCCAGCACCGGTGATACCTACGAGCAGTACTTC
>NA|TRBV5-1|NA|TRBJ1-1
CASSLWAPGSQVDTEAFF
TGCGCCAGCAGCTTGTGGGCGCCAGGTTCTCAGGTGGACACTGAAGCTTTCTTT
>NA|TRBV6-1|NA|TRBJ2-7
CASSEIWYEQYF
TGTGCCAGCAGTGAAATTTGGTACGAGCAGTACTTC
>TRBD1|TRBV5-4|NA|TRBJ1-2
CASSLAPGQGTPDWGYTF
TGTGCCAGCAGCTTGGCCCCGGGACAGGGAACCCCAGATTGGGGCTACACCTTC
>NA|TRBV28|NA|TRBJ2-7
CASSPNLAGQYF
TGTGCCAGCAGTCCCAACCTCGCGGGGCAGTACTTC
>NA|TRBV28|NA|TRBJ2-2
CASSSEASAPTGELFF
TGTGCCAGCAGTTCGGAGGCTAGCGCGCCCACCGGGGAGCTGTTTTTT
>NA|TRBV28|NA|TRBJ2-1
CASSVTGTLPLYNEQFF
TGTGCCAGCAGTGTAACCGGGACTCTACCGCTTTACAATGAGCAGTTCTTC
>NA|TRBV2|once|TRBJ2-4
CASREGLNIQYF
TGTGCCAGCAGGGAGGGCTTGAACATTCAGTACTTC
>NA|TRBV19|NA|TRBJ2-7
CASSKDGLIHEQYF
TGTGCCAGTAGTAAGGACGGACTCATACACGAGCAGTACTTC
>NA|TRBV9|NA|TRBJ2-7
CASSAGLLYEQYF
TGTGCCAGCAGCGCGGGACTTTTGTACGAGCAGTACTTC
>NA|TRBV27|NA|TRBJ2-5
CASNSGRGETQYF
TGTGCCAGCAACTCAGGGAGGGGGGAGACCCAGTACTTC
>NA|TRBV27|NA|TRBJ2-7
CASSQGPSYEQYF
TGTGCCAGCAGCCAGGGGCCCTCCTACGAGCAGTACTTC
>TRBD2|TRBV28|NA|TRBJ2-7
CASRRPGLAQAGSYEQYF
TGTGCCAGCAGGAGGCCGGGACTAGCCCAAGCGGGGTCCTACGAGCAGTACTTC
>NA|TRBV28|NA|TRBJ2-1
CASSSNRLVDEQFF
TGTGCCAGCAGTTCCAACAGACTAGTCGATGAGCAGTTCTTC
>TRBD2|TRBV5-1|NA|TRBJ2-1
CASSVREAYNEQFF
TGCGCCAGCAGCGTCCGGGAGGCCTACAATGAGCAGTTCTTC
>NA|TRBV5-4|NA|TRBJ2-7
CASSLGLYEQYF
TGTGCCAGCAGCTTGGGACTGTACGAGCAGTACTTC
>NA|TRBV19|few|TRBJ1-1
CASKSGWSTYTEAFF
TGTGCCAGTAAGTCTGGCTGGTCGACATACACTGAAGCTTTCTTT
>NA|TRBV19|NA|TRBJ2-1
CASSIMDDEQFF
TGTGCCAGTAGTATAATGGATGATGAGCAGTTCTTC
>NA|TRBV6-5|NA|TRBJ2-7
CASSLQEGLAYEQYF
TGTGCCAGCAGCCTTCAAGAAGGTCTGGCTTACGAGCAGTACTTC
>TRBD1|TRBV13|NA|TRBJ2-7
CASSFPTGEGEQYF
TGTGCCAGCAGCTTTCCGACAGGGGAAGGCGAGCAGTACTTC
>TRBD2|TRBV2|NA|TRBJ2-7
CASSGTSGRAYEQYF
TGTGCCAGCAGTGGGACTAGCGGGCGAGCCTACGAGCAGTACTTC
>NA|TRBV27|NA|TRBJ1-5
CASGQGHQPQHF
TGTGCCAGCGGGCAGGGACATCAGCCCCAGCATTTT
>TRBD1|TRBV5-4|once|TRBJ1-2
CASSLERTGLYGYTF
TGTGCCAGCAGCTTGGAGAGGACAGGGCTGTATGGCTACACCTTC
>NA|TRBV27|NA|TRBJ2-1
CASSSSPRGGAYNEQFF
TGTGCCAGCAGTTCAAGCCCTCGGGGCGGGGCCTACAATGAGCAGTTCTTC
>TRBD1|TRBV7-9|once|TRBJ1-1
CASSPPGGATEAFF
TGTGCCAGCAGCCCCCCAGGGGGCGCGACTGAAGCTTTCTTT
>NA|TRBV4-1|NA|TRBJ1-5
CASSQGQGFNQPQHF
TGCGCCAGCAGCCAAGGTCAGGGATTCAATCAGCCCCAGCATTTT
>TRBD2|TRBV10-3|NA|TRBJ2-1
CAISGPSGIGDEQFF
TGTGCCATCAGTGGGCCTAGCGGGATTGGGGATGAGCAGTTCTTC
>TRBD1|TRBV2|NA|TRBJ1-2
CASYSGTGDGYTF
TGTGCCAGCTACTCCGGGACAGGAGATGGCTACACCTTC